This TCR beta chain was identified during a study of cytomegalovirus exposure and HLA in healthy donors. Study-level findings and limits: Presence/absence analyses assumed roughly uniform sequencing depth across donors, which may not hold. Looking again later, the authors saw that most CMV-associated TCR beta chains seemed HLA-restricted.

60 Vbeta and 13 Jbeta primers were used in PCR. TCRdb's copy holds only in-frame clones and misses some; the assay was immunoSEQ multiplex PCR. The table records some 150,000 clones, about 71% of them present only once. Details on this clone: Its antigen is undetermined.

The trim removed 5 bases at V and 4 bases at J, leaving 5 bases unmatched. The CDR3 totals 15 residues. Germline V gives CDR1 LNHDA, CDR2 SQIVND (reference sequence). Sample: PBMCs. The gene calls are TRBV19 and TRBJ2-3, with 11 bases aligning to TRBD2. The source is a woman aged 25 to 39 in good health and CMV-seronegative. The CDR3 DNA is TGTGCCAGTAGTCCAACTAGCGGGAGTTCAGATACGCAGTATTTT. Amino acids: CASSPTSGSSDTQYF.